The 32 T cell receptor beta chains reported below all come from one sample, sequenced in a study of blood T cell repertoires in COVID-19 (dated by TCRdb to 2018 to 2020). The library was obtained by the immunoSEQ multiplex PCR assay. Imported from immuneACCESS, the table was reduced by TCRdb to in-frame sequences with V and J called. These copies leave out some clones; in studies compared against another copy, an unresolved V gene accounts for under half, and the cause of the remainder is not known. This sample is represented by about 240,000 clones; approximately 85% of them were singletons. The ten largest clones capture roughly an eighth of the sample. Sequencing was carried out using peripheral blood. These TCRs come from an elderly man with acute or convalescent COVID-19.

The chain employs TRBV6-5 and TRBJ2-1; 9 nucleotides line up with TRBD2. The germline V gene has CDR1 MNHEY and CDR2 SVGAGI. Trimming cost V 2 bases and J 10 bases; bases outside gene matches: 9. There are 15 residues in the CDR3. CDR3 loop: CASSYLGLAQGEQFF. As DNA, the CDR3 is TGTGCCAGCAGTTACCTGGGACTAGCCCAAGGGGAGCAGTTCTTC.

J is TRBJ2-7 and V is TRBV27, with 10 bases lining up with TRBD2. Germline assignment: CDR1 MNHEY and CDR2 SMNVEV (reference sequence). The CDR3 loop spans 16 amino acids. Germline trimming cut 0 bases from V and 4 bases from J; bases unmatched to any gene: 6. The chain's CDR3 is CASSLSRASGRYEQYF. CDR3 nucleotide sequence: TGTGCCAGCAGTTTATCTAGGGCTAGCGGGAGATACGAGCAGTACTTC.

This clone has just one count. V usage is TRBV27 and J usage is TRBJ2-2, with 9 bases matching TRBD1. Unmatched junction bases numbered 5, after V lost 5 bases and J lost 7 bases. Per germline, CDR1 MNHEY and CDR2 SMNVEV (reference sequence). The CDR3 is 14 amino acids. Written as DNA, the CDR3 is TGTGCCAGCAGTGACAGGGGGTTTAGCGGGGAGCTGTTTTTT. Translating it yields CASSDRGFSGELFF.

The J gene is TRBJ2-3, the V gene TRBV10-2; D may be TRBD1 (6 bases). Germline V gene data show CDR1 as WSHSY and CDR2 as SAAADI. The germline V and J ends were trimmed by 4 bases and 0 bases, with 11 bases remaining between them. There are 15 residues in the CDR3. In DNA, the CDR3 is TGCGCCAGCAGTGCGGTAGGGGGTAGCACAGATACGCAGTATTTT. Translating gives CASSAVGGSTDTQYF.

V is TRBV9 and J is TRBJ2-4; 7 nucleotides match TRBD1. The CDR3 consists of 14 residues. Germline V CDR1 and CDR2: SGDLS, YYNGEE. Unmatched junction bases numbered 9, after V lost 3 bases and J lost 9 bases. The CDR3 bases are TGTGCCAGCAGCGCCTTGACAGGGAGCGGCATTCAGTACTTC. Residues: CASSALTGSGIQYF.

The CDR3 loop is CSVAGQTNTGELFF. In DNA form, the CDR3 reads TGCAGCGTCGCAGGACAGACGAACACCGGGGAGCTGTTTTTT. The J gene is TRBJ2-2, the V gene TRBV29-1, with TRBD1 as a possible D gene (6 bases). Germline values: CDR1 SQVTM, CDR2 ANQGSEA. The length of the CDR3 is 14 residues. The V gene lost 6 bases and the J gene lost 0 bases, with 11 bases spanning the gap.

The chain couples TRBV2 to TRBJ1-3; 9 bases align to TRBD1. V was clipped by 5 bases and J by 4 bases; unmatched bases: 6. Germline loops: CDR1 SNHLY, CDR2 FYNNEI. The CDR3 totals 15 residues. This chain's CDR3 is CASSRGQGNGNTIYF. In DNA form, the CDR3 reads TGTGCCAGCAGTAGGGGACAGGGTAACGGAAACACCATATATTTT.

The rearrangement links TRBV3-1 (or the pseudogene TRBV3-2) to TRBJ1-6; D possibly corresponds to TRBD1 (6 bases). Trimming left V 3 bases short and J 9 bases short, with 12 bases between. The length of the CDR3 is 14 residues. Germline-derived CDR1 and CDR2 are LGHDT and YNNKEL (reference sequence). The DNA of the CDR3 is TGTGCCAGCAGCCAGGGACAACGGATTTCACCCCTCCACTTT. The encoded protein is CASSQGQRISPLHF.

J is TRBJ2-1 and V is TRBV2; 11 nucleotides match TRBD2. J lost 0 bases, V lost 7 bases, and 17 bases had no gene match. The CDR3 is 20 amino acids. Germline CDR1 is SNHLY and CDR2 is FYNNEI. The CDR3, as DNA: TGTGCCAGCAAGGTCAGCCCGGGACTAGCGGCCATGAGCTCCTACAATGAGCAGTTCTTC. As protein: CASKVSPGLAAMSSYNEQFF.

This chain uses TRBV12-5 with TRBJ1-1, with D uncertain. Trimming took 4 bases from V and 0 from J, leaving 6 bases between them. Per the germline V gene, CDR1 is LGHNT and CDR2 is FRNRAP. This CDR3 is built from 13 residues. CDR3 sequence reads: CASGSGVNTEAFF. The CDR3 bases are TGTGCTAGTGGTTCCGGGGTGAACACTGAAGCTTTCTTT.

In its sample, this clone was seen a few times. J is TRBJ1-5 and V is TRBV3-1 (or the pseudogene TRBV3-2); 8 bases map to TRBD1. Trimming at V came to 3 bases and at J to 8 bases, leaving 6 bases not matched to a gene. This CDR3 has 14 residues. CDR1 and CDR2 (germline): LGHDT, YNNKEL (reference sequence). This CDR3 is CASSQGQASEPQHF. CDR3 coding DNA: TGTGCCAGCAGCCAGGGACAGGCCTCAGAGCCCCAGCATTTT.

This chain connects TRBV11-3 to TRBJ2-7, with D tentatively TRBD1 (6 bases). The CDR3 runs to 14 residues. Trimming removed 1 base at V and 7 bases at J, with 14 bases between. Germline V lookup: CDR1 SGHNT, CDR2 YENEEA. CDR3 residues: CASSLGTGLGEQYF. CDR3 bases: TGTGCCAGCAGCTTAGGAACAGGGTTGGGTGAGCAGTACTTC.

This chain uses TRBV4-2 with TRBJ1-2, with a weak D call TRBD1 (6 bases). Germline CDR1 is LGHNA and CDR2 is YNFKEQ. This CDR3 region has 15 residues. V was pared by 0 bases and J by 4 bases, with 12 bases between. The CDR3 sequence: CASSQEGRDTYGYTF. CDR3 nucleotide sequence: TGTGCCAGCAGCCAAGAAGGCCGGGACACCTATGGCTACACCTTC.

J is TRBJ2-5 and V is TRBV6-5; 9 bases line up with TRBD1. V was pared by 7 bases and J by 0 bases, with 6 bases of the junction left unmatched. This CDR3 is built from 15 residues. Germline assignment: CDR1 MNHEY and CDR2 SVGAGI. The CDR3 sequence: CASTGQGTYQETQYF. The CDR3 bases are TGTGCCAGCACCGGACAGGGGACGTACCAAGAGACCCAGTACTTC.

The chain has TRBV7-8 and TRBJ2-1, with 10 nucleotides matching TRBD2. The J segment lost 10 bases and the V segment lost 7 bases, leaving 25 bases of the junction unmatched. Germline CDR1 is SGHVS and CDR2 is FQNEAQ. The CDR3 loop spans 19 amino acids. The CDR3 reads CASTRRSGRALTARKEQFF. CDR3 nucleotides: TGTGCCAGCACCCGAAGGAGCGGGAGGGCTCTAACGGCCCGAAAAGAGCAGTTCTTC.

V and J are TRBV10-3 and TRBJ1-6; 7 nucleotides match TRBD1. With 0 bases clipped from V and 7 bases from J, the junction kept 6 bases outside the gene matches. Germline V lookup: CDR1 ENHRY, CDR2 SYGVKD. The CDR3 loop spans 16 amino acids. In nucleotides, the CDR3 is TGTGCCATCAGTGAGTCGTTAGGGGGACAGAATTCACCCCTCCACTTT. Translated: CAISESLGGQNSPLHF.

The chain is built from TRBV6-6 and TRBJ1-2; tentative D call: TRBD1 (5 bases). Germline CDR1 reads MNHNY; CDR2 reads SVGAGI (reference sequence). The CDR3 totals 16 residues. The V end was cut by 6 bases, the J end by 1 base, with 18 bases between. CDR3 region: CASSHTGGARNYGYTF. For the CDR3, the DNA is TGTGCCAGCAGCCACACGGGAGGGGCGCGTAACTATGGCTACACCTTC.

The CDR3 loop reads CATTTSTHNEQFF. In DNA form, the CDR3 reads TGTGCCACCACGACTAGTACCCACAATGAGCAGTTCTTC. The chain links TRBV24-1 to TRBJ2-1; D might be TRBD2 (6 bases). CDR3 length equals 13 residues. Germline assignment: CDR1 KGHDR and CDR2 SFDVKD. Trimming took off 8 bases at V and 5 bases at J, with 12 bases between the two ends.

This clone appeared a single time. The chain combines TRBV29-1 with TRBJ2-7, with 9 bases identical to TRBD1. V lost 6 bases and J lost 3; bases outside the gene matches: 9. The CDR3 is 14 residues long. CDR1 is SQVTM and CDR2 is ANQGSEA in the germline V gene. The CDR3 bases are TGCAGCGTGGAGGGGACAGGGTTGAACTACGAGCAGTACTTC. It specifies CSVEGTGLNYEQYF.

The chain uses TRBV6-6 and TRBJ1-2; 12 positions agree with TRBD1. With V trimmed by 2 bases and J by 6 bases, 7 bases remained unmatched. Germline loops: CDR1 MNHNY, CDR2 SVGAGI (reference sequence). The CDR3 is made up of 16 amino acids. The CDR3 region is CASSYTGQGASHGYTF. The CDR3 DNA is TGTGCCAGCAGTTACACGGGACAGGGGGCATCCCATGGCTACACCTTC.

V is TRBV7-8 and J is TRBJ2-7, with a possible D match to TRBD2 (6 bases). V was cut by 1 base and J by 7 bases, with 11 bases left in between. This CDR3 spans 13 amino acids. CDR1 is SGHVS and CDR2 is FQNEAQ in the germline V gene. The CDR3 protein is CASSLDLGREQYF. As DNA, the CDR3 is TGTGCCAGCAGCTTAGATCTAGGGAGGGAGCAGTACTTC.

The rearrangement uses TRBV28 and TRBJ1-3, with D tentatively TRBD1 (6 bases). The germline V gene encodes CDR1 MDHEN and CDR2 SYDVKM. The length of the CDR3 is 17 residues. The V end was cut by 10 bases, the J end by 1 base, with 23 bases between. CDR3 region: CATIRTGTPFSGNTIYF. The CDR3 region has the DNA TGTGCCACCATCCGGACCGGGACACCATTTTCTGGAAACACCATATATTTT.

The chain combines TRBV6-2 or TRBV6-3 with TRBJ1-5; 7 nucleotides align to TRBD1. Trimming removed 6 bases from V and 5 bases from J; junction bases left unmatched: 10. Per germline, CDR1 MNHEY and CDR2 SVGEGT. The CDR3 sequence is 15 residues long. This CDR3 is CASSRGQVWDQPQHF. In DNA form, the CDR3 reads TGTGCCAGCAGCCGAGGACAGGTTTGGGATCAGCCCCAGCATTTT.

The V gene is TRBV5-1, the J gene TRBJ1-6, with 8 positions matching TRBD1. In germline, CDR1 is SGHRS, CDR2 YFSETQ. The CDR3 totals 14 residues. With V trimmed by 2 bases and J by 8 bases, 3 bases remained unmatched. The CDR3 DNA reads TGCGCCAGCAGCTTAGGGACAGGAGATTCACCCCTCCACTTT. The encoded protein is CASSLGTGDSPLHF.

The chain recombines TRBV18 with TRBJ2-5; TRBD1 matches 7 bases. Germline V gene data show CDR1 as KGHSH and CDR2 as LQKENI. The CDR3 spans 15 residues. J lost 0 bases, V lost 1 base, and 2 bases had no gene match. CDR3 in amino acids: CASSPQTGYQETQYF. Written as DNA, the CDR3 is TGTGCCAGCTCACCACAGACAGGGTACCAAGAGACCCAGTACTTC.

This clone came up a few times. The chain combines TRBV6-6 with TRBJ2-5, with TRBD2 identical over 7 bases. The CDR3 covers 14 residues. Germline V lookup: CDR1 MNHNY, CDR2 SVGAGI (reference sequence). V shed 0 bases and J 6 bases; nucleotides not matched to a gene: 4. CDR3 protein: CASSYSGGLKTQYF. The DNA of the CDR3 is TGTGCCAGCAGTTACTCGGGGGGGTTGAAGACCCAGTACTTC.

This sequence joins TRBV5-1 and TRBJ1-5, with TRBD1 identical over 7 bases. Germline trimming cut 6 bases from V and 0 bases from J; bases unmatched to any gene: 12. The CDR3 spans 17 residues. CDR1 is SGHRS, CDR2 YFSETQ, per germline. In DNA form, the CDR3 reads TGCGCCAGCATGGTCGACAAAGGACAGGTTAGCAATCAGCCCCAGCATTTT. Translated, it gives CASMVDKGQVSNQPQHF. The whole variable domain, filled in from reference TRBV5-1 and TRBJ1-5, reads KAGVTQTPRYLIKTRGQQVTLSCSPISGHRSVSWYQQTPGQGLQFLFEYFSETQRNKGNFPGRFSGRQFSNSRSEMNVSTLELGDSALYLCASMVDKGQVSNQPQHFGDGTRLSIL.

The chain joins TRBV20-1 to TRBJ1-6; no clear D gene. CDR3 length: 18 amino acids. CDR1 is DFQATT and CDR2 is SNEGSKA in the germline V gene (reference sequence). The V gene lost 3 bases and the J gene lost 0 bases, with 18 bases spanning the gap. CDR3 protein: CSASPRPGISSYNSPLHF. CDR3 coding DNA: TGCAGTGCTAGTCCCCGGCCAGGCATCAGCTCCTATAATTCACCCCTCCACTTT.

The rearrangement links TRBV5-1 to TRBJ1-1; TRBD1 might be the D (5 bases). V was trimmed by 5 bases and J by 5 bases, leaving 13 bases between them. This CDR3 region has 13 residues. CDR1 SGHRS and CDR2 YFSETQ come from the germline V gene. The CDR3 DNA sequence: TGCGCCAGCAGGGTTCAGGGCGGTACTGAAGCTTTCTTT. The encoded protein is CASRVQGGTEAFF.

The rearrangement links TRBV7-2 to TRBJ1-2; 8 bases are a match to TRBD1. The CDR3 runs 14 residues. J gave up 5 bases and V 4 bases, and 6 bases lay outside the gene matches. In germline, CDR1 is SGHTA, CDR2 FQGNSA. The chain's CDR3 is CASSSTTGDYGYTF. The CDR3 DNA sequence: TGTGCCAGCAGCTCAACGACAGGGGATTATGGCTACACCTTC.

The V and J genes are TRBV3-1 (or the pseudogene TRBV3-2) and TRBJ1-1; D unclear. The germline gives CDR1 LGHDT, CDR2 YNNKEL (reference sequence). With 4 bases removed from V and 4 bases from J, the gap between germline ends came to 13 bases. The CDR3 runs to 14 residues. The CDR3 coding sequence is TGTGCCAGCAGCCCCTTAGCCGGGGTCACTGAAGCTTTCTTT. Its protein is CASSPLAGVTEAFF.

The chain links TRBV27 to TRBJ1-5; 11 bases fit TRBD1. Germline CDR1 reads MNHEY; CDR2 reads SMNVEV (reference sequence). The V and J ends lost 5 bases and 11 bases, in that order; junction bases with no gene match: 2. This CDR3 region has 12 residues. DNA for the CDR3: TGTGCCAGCAGTGGGACAGGGGGGTCCCAGCATTTT. Its translation: CASSGTGGSQHF.